This TCR beta chain was sequenced for a study of cytotoxic CD8 clonotypes in ibrutinib-treated CLL (dated by TCRdb to the early 2020s). For context, the study as a whole: The cohort was composed of some twelve relapsed/refractory and about 15 treatment-naive patients; IGHV unmutated status was identified in some 17 patients. Responses were partial in roughly 24 patients and complete in 2; after median about 70 months follow-up, about 14 stayed in remission and about twelve progressed. All remission and progressive disease samples were collected while patients were still receiving ibrutinib. Response samples were taken after a median of approximately eleven months on treatment, ranging from about 6 to 36 months. Samples averaged approximately 260,000 productive templates and approximately 100,000 productive rearrangements. Cryopreserved peripheral blood mononuclear cells were obtained prior to treatment, at the time of response, and at either disease progression or sustained remission. Of the 90 or so participants in the trial, approximately 26 had longitudinal samples available. Broad study findings and their caveats: At ibrutinib response clonality went up, during sustained remission it held steady, and at progression it dropped back toward baseline. At baseline, clonality was higher than in age-matched healthy donors and showed a strong correlation with circulating CD8+ T-cell counts. Public clonotypes were rare and either shrank or stayed stable during treatment, and the rise in clonality at ibrutinib response reflected expansion of private clonotypes. Sampling times were not matched between patients in sustained remission and patients whose disease was progressing, and lymph node repertoires were not examined.

Sequences MDHEN (CDR1) and SYDVKM (CDR2) are obtained from the germline V gene. The CDR3 numbers 16 residues from cysteine through phenylalanine. The DNA shown is the 48-base CDR3, in frame from base 1. V is trimmed back by 5 bases and J by 0 bases, and the junction contains 6 bases that no gene match accounts for. Per the publication, the time point label means: approximately 11 months on ibrutinib. For TCR beta library preparation, 1.5 to 2 micrograms of genomic DNA were extracted from the cryopreserved PBMCs. Longitudinal blood samples from CLL patients on ibrutinib monotherapy underwent high-throughput TCR beta sequencing. The patients took part in an open-label, single-center phase 2 trial of ibrutinib monotherapy. A MiSeq instrument was used for deep resolution sequencing, which targeted depths ranging from 1 in 1 million up to 1 in 200,000 T cells, with coverage averaging 10x for each clonotype. The immunoSEQ hsTCRB Kit was used to generate the TCR beta libraries. Regarding the original processing steps: The data were analyzed with ImmunoSEQ Analyzer and ImmunoSEQ Data Assistant, and V, D and J gene assignments followed IMGT definitions. Clonality, which ranges from 0 to 1, was calculated by subtracting the normalized Shannon entropy of productive rearrangement frequencies from one. Only overrepresented clonotypes making up at least 0.05% of each patient's repertoire were included in the public clonotype analysis. Roughly 12 age-matched healthy donor repertoires from immuneACCESS were used as controls for clonality. TCRdb provides this immuneACCESS table in a form limited to in-frame rearrangements. Some clones are lacking; in checked studies, under half of them reflect an unresolved V gene, and why the rest are absent is not known. That table gives V, J and clone size, and the DNA gave D and trimming. The sample table lists 150,000 to 200,000 clones, more than 65% of them with a count of one. The top ten constitute roughly 1.9% of the sample.

Concerning this clone: Its recognized antigen is unknown. No base qualities exist here, and no much larger clone lies one base off it.

This receptor was taken from a human donor with chronic lymphocytic leukemia. The material was PBMCs, obtained after 12 months of ibrutinib treatment. Recombination joined TRBV28 with TRBJ2-2, with TRBD1 identical over 7 junction bases. The CDR3 region has the sequence CASSAPGQTNTGELFF. Here is the DNA: TGTGCCAGCAGTGCCCCGGGACAGACGAACACCGGGGAGCTGTTTTTT.